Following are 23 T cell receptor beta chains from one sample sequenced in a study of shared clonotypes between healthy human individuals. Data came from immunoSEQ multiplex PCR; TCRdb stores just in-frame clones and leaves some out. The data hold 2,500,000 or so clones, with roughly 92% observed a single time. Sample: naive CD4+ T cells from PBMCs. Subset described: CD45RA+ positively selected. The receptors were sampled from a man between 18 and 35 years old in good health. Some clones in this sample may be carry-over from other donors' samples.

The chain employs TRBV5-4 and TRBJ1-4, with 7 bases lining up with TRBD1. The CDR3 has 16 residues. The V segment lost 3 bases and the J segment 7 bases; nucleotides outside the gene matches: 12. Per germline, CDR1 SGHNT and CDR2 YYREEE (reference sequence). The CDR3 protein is CASSSQGRGGLEKLFF. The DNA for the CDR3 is TGTGCCAGCAGCTCACAGGGGCGTGGGGGTCTTGAAAAACTGTTTTTT.

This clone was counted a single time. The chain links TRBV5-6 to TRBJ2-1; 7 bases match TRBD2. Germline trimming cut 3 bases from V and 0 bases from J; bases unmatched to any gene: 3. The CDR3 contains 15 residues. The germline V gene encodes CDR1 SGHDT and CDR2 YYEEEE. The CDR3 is CASSSGGSSYNEQFF. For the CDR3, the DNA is TGTGCCAGCAGCTCTGGCGGGAGCTCCTACAATGAGCAGTTCTTC.

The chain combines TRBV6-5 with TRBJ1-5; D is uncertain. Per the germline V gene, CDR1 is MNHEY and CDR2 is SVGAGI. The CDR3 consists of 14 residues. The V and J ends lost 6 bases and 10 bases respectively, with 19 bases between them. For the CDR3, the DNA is TGTGCCAGCAGGCGTGGGAGGGATCGATCACCCCAGCATTTT. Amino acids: CASRRGRDRSPQHF.

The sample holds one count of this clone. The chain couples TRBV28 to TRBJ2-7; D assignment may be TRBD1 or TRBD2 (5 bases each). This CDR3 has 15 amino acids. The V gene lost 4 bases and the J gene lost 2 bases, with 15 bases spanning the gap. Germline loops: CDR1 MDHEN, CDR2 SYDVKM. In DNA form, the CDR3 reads TGTGCCAGCAGTTCACCGGGACCCGGCCCCTACGAGCAGTACTTC. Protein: CASSSPGPGPYEQYF.

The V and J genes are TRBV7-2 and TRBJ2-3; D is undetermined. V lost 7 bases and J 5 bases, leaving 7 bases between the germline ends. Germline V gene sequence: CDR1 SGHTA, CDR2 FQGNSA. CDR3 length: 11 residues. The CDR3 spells CASTSQDTQYF. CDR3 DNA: TGTGCCAGCACCTCCCAAGATACGCAGTATTTT.

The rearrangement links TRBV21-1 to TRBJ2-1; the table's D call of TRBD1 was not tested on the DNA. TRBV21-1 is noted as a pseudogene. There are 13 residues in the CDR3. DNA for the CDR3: TGTGCCAGCAGCATCAGGACAGTCGGGGAGCAGTTCTTC. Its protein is CASSIRTVGEQFF.

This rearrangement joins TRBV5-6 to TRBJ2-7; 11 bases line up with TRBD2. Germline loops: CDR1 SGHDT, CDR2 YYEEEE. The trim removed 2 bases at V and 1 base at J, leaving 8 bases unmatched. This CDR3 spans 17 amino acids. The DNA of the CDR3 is TGTGCCAGCAGCTTCGGAAGACTAGCGGGGAAGTCCTACGAGCAGTACTTC. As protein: CASSFGRLAGKSYEQYF.

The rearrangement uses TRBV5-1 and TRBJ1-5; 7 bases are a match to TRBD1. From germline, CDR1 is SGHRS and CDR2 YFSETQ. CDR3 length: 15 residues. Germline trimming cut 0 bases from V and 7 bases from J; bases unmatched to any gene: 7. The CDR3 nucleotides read TGCGCCAGCAGCTTGGGACAGGGTAGTCTGCAGCCCCAGCATTTT. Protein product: CASSLGQGSLQPQHF.

The CDR3 protein is CASITGGERSTF. The DNA for the CDR3 is TGTGCCAGCATTACAGGGGGAGAGAGGAGCACCTTC. This rearrangement joins TRBV28 to TRBJ1-2; 8 bases fit TRBD1. The junction had 11 bases not matched to a gene; V was cut back by 7 bases and J by 13 bases. The CDR3 runs to 12 residues. Germline V gene lookup returns CDR1 MDHEN and CDR2 SYDVKM.

The CDR3 loop reads CASTPRQSGYTF. The CDR3, as DNA: TGTGCCAGCACGCCTAGACAGAGTGGCTACACCTTC. The gene calls are TRBV28 and TRBJ1-2, with D possibly being TRBD1 (5 bases). The ends were cut back, 7 bases at V and 7 bases at J, with 13 bases in the middle. The V gene's germline CDR1 is MDHEN and CDR2 SYDVKM. The CDR3 has 12 residues.

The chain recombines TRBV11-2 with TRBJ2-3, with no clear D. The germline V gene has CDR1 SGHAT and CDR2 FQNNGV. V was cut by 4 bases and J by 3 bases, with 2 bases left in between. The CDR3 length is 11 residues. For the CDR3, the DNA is TGTGCCAGCAGCTGGACAGATACGCAGTATTTT. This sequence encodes CASSWTDTQYF.

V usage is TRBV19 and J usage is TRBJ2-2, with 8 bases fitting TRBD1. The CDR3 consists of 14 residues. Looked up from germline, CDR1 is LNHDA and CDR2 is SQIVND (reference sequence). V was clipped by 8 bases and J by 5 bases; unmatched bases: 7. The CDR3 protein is CASAPTGGTGELFF. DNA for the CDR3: TGTGCCAGTGCGCCCACAGGGGGGACCGGGGAGCTGTTTTTT. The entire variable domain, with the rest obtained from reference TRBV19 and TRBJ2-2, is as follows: DGGITQSPKYLFRKEGQNVTLSCEQNLNHDAMYWYRQDPGQGLRLIYYSQIVNDFQKGDIAEGYSVSREKKESFPLTVTSAQKNPTAFYLCASAPTGGTGELFFGEGSRLTVL.

The DNA for the CDR3 is TGTGCCAGCAGCGCCTACCAGGGGGCCGGGGAGCAGTACTTC. It encodes CASSAYQGAGEQYF. This chain links TRBV9 with TRBJ2-7; 8 bases agree with TRBD1. The CDR3 is made up of 14 amino acids. Trimming removed 3 bases from V and 7 bases from J; junction bases left unmatched: 9. Germline V gene sequence: CDR1 SGDLS, CDR2 YYNGEE.

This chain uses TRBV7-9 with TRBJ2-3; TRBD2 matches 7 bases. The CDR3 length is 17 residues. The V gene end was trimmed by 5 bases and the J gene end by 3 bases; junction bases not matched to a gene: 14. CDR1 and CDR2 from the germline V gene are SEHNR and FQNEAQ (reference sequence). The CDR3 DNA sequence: TGTGCCAGCAGCGTCAATTGGGGAGCGGGAAAAACAGATACGCAGTATTTT. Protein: CASSVNWGAGKTDTQYF.

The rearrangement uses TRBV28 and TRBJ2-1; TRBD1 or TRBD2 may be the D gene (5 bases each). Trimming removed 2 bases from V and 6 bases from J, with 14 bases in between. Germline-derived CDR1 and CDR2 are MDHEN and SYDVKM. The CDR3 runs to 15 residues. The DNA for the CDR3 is TGTGCCAGCAGTTTACCACGGGGCCCTCGCAATGAGCAGTTCTTC. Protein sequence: CASSLPRGPRNEQFF.

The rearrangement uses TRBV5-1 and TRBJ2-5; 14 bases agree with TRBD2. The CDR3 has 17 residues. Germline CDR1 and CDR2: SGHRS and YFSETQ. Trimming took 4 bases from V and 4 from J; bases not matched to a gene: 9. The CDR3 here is CASSPEGLAGAGETQYF. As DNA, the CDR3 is TGCGCCAGCAGCCCAGAGGGACTAGCGGGAGCAGGAGAGACCCAGTACTTC.

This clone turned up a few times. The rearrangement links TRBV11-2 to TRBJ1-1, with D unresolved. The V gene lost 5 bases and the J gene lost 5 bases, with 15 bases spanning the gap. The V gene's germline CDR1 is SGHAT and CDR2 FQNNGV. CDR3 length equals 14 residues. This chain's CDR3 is CASSTLPIGTEAFF. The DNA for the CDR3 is TGTGCCAGCAGCACGCTACCCATAGGGACTGAAGCTTTCTTT.

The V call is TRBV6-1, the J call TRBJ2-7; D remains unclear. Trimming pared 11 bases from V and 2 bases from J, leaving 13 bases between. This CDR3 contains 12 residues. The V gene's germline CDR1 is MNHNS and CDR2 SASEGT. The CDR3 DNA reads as TGTGCCGCCGGGCGCACGACCTACGAGCAGTACTTC. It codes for CAAGRTTYEQYF.

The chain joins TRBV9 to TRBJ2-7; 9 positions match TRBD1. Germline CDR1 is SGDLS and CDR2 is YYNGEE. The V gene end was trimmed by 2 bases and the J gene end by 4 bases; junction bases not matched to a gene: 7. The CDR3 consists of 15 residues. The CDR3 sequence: CASSVRGDRVYEQYF. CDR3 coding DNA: TGTGCCAGCAGCGTGAGGGGGGACAGGGTATACGAGCAGTACTTC.

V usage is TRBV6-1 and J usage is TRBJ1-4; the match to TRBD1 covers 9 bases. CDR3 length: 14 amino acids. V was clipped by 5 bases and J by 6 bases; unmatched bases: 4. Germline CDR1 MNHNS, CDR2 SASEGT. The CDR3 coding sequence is TGTGCCAGCAGTAACACAGGGGGCGATGAAAAACTGTTTTTT. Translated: CASSNTGGDEKLFF.

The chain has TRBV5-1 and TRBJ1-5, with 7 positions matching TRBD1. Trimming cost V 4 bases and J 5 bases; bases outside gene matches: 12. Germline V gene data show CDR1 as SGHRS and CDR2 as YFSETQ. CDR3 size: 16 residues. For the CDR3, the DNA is TGCGCCAGCAGCATTGGACCGGGACAGACCTATCAGCCCCAGCATTTT. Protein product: CASSIGPGQTYQPQHF.

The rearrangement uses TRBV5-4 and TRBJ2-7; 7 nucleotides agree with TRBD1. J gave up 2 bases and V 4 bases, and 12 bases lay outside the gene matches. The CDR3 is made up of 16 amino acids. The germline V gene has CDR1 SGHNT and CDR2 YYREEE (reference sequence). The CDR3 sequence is CASSIAPGGQPYEQYF. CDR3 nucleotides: TGTGCCAGCAGCATAGCGCCAGGGGGACAACCCTACGAGCAGTACTTC.

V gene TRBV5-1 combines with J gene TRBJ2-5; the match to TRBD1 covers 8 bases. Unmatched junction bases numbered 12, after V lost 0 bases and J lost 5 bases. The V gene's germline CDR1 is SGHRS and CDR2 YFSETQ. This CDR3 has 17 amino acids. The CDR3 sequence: CASSLDPPAGGRETQYF. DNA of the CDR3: TGCGCCAGCAGCTTGGACCCCCCGGCAGGGGGCAGGGAGACCCAGTACTTC. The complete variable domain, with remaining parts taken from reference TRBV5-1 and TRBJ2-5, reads KAGVTQTPRYLIKTRGQQVTLSCSPISGHRSVSWYQQTPGQGLQFLFEYFSETQRNKGNFPGRFSGRQFSNSRSEMNVSTLELGDSALYLCASSLDPPAGGRETQYFGPGTRLLVL.